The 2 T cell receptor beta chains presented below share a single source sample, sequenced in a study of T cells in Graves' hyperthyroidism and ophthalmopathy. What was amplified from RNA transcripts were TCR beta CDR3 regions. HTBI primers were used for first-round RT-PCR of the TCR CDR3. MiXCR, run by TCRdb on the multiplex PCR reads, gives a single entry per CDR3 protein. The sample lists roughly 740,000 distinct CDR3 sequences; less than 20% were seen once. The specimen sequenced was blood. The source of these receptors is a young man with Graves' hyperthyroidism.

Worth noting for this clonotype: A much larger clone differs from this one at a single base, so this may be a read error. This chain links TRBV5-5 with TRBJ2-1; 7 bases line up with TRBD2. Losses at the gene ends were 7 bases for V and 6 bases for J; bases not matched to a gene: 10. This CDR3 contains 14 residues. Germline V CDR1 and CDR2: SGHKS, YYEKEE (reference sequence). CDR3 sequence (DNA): TGTGCCAGCGGCTCGGGCGGGAGTGTCAATGAGCAGTTCTTC. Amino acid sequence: CASGSGGSVNEQFF.

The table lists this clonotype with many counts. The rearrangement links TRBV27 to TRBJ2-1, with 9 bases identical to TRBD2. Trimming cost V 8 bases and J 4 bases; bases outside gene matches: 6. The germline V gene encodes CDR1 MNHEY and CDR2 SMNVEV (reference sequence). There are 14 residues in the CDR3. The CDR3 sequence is CASLPSGMYNEQFF. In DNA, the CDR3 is TGTGCCAGCCTGCCTAGCGGGATGTACAATGAGCAGTTCTTC.